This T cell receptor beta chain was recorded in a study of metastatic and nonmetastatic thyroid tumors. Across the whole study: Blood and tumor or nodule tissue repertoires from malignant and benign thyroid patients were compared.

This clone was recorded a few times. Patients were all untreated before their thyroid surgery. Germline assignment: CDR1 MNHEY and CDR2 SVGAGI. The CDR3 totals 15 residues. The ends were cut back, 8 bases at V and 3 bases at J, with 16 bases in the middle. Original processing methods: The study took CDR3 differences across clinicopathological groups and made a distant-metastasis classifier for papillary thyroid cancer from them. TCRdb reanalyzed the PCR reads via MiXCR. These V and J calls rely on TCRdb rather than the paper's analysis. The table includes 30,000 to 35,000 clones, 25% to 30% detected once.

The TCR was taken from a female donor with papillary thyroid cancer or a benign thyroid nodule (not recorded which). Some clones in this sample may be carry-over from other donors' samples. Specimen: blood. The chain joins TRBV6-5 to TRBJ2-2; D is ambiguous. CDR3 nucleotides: TGTGCCAGCTGTTCCGAAGGTCTTTACACCGGGGAGCTGTTTTTT. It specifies CASCSEGLYTGELFF.